This T cell receptor (beta chain) was documented in a study of regulatory T cells in long-lasting Graves disease. The time point: persistent/refractory GD, antithyroid drugs over 5 years with positive TRAb. The TCR library was made from RNA that had been extracted from PBMCs in TRIzol. The CDR3 is 14 amino acids. J lost 7 bases, V lost 4 bases, and 6 bases had no gene match. Germline V gene lookup returns CDR1 KGHDR and CDR2 SFDVKD. iRepertoire HTBI primers and Arm-PCR of CDR3 regions built TCR beta libraries. TCRdb ran MiXCR on the multiplex PCR reads and lists one entry per CDR3 protein. The sample shows about 430,000 distinct CDR3 sequences, about 21% of them seen only once. This clonotype came up many times.

The receptor was derived from a female donor with Graves disease. The chain is built from TRBV24-1 and TRBJ2-5; the match to TRBD1 covers 9 bases. The source was peripheral blood mononuclear cells (PBMCs), collected when the disease was refractory, from a patient treated with antithyroid drugs. CDR3 bases: TGTGCCACCAGTGACCCGGACAGGGGAGTGACCCAGTACTTC. It codes for CATSDPDRGVTQYF.